This is a list of T cell receptor beta chains from one sample in a study of blood T cell repertoires in COVID-19. Method: immunoSEQ multiplex PCR; TCRdb's copy keeps in-frame clones and lacks some. The data show approximately 160,000 clones, with under 85% seen just once and about 3.8% held by the top ten. What was sequenced was peripheral blood. The receptors were sampled from a woman older than 75 with acute or convalescent COVID-19. Each CDR3 is given with its conserved first and last residue. The D gene is left open where the match is weak. Rows give clone size only sometimes, using once, few, many, or a class for an expanded clone.

j_call,v_call,d_call,clone_size,cdr3_nt,cdr3_aa
TRBJ1-2,TRBV6-4,TRBD1,NA,TGTGCCAGCAGTGTCGGGACAGGGGGCTTGAGTGGCTACACCTTC,CASSVGTGGLSGYTF
TRBJ2-7,TRBV30,TRBD1,few,TGTGCCTGGAGCCCTGGGGGACAGCCCTACGAGCAGTACTTC,CAWSPGGQPYEQYF
TRBJ1-1,TRBV6-5,NA,NA,TGTGCCAGCAGTTTCGACAGGCTAAACACTGAAGCTTTCTTT,CASSFDRLNTEAFF
TRBJ2-1,TRBV10-3,TRBD2,NA,TGTGCCATCGGGACTAGGATAGGCGATGAGCAGTTCTTC,CAIGTRIGDEQFF
TRBJ2-1,TRBV7-3,NA,few,TGTGCCAGCAGCTTACAGTCCCAAGTAAGCAATGAGCAGTTCTTC,CASSLQSQVSNEQFF
TRBJ2-3,TRBV19,NA,few,TGTGCCAGTAGTAGGGAGACAGATACGCAGTATTTT,CASSRETDTQYF
TRBJ2-2,TRBV7-3,TRBD2,NA,TGTGCCAGCAGCCGAGAAAGCGGGGGCAACACCGGGGAGCTGTTTTTT,CASSRESGGNTGELFF
TRBJ1-2,TRBV30,TRBD1,once,TGTGCCTGGGAAGGGACAGTGAACTATGGCTACACCTTC,CAWEGTVNYGYTF
TRBJ2-3,TRBV2,TRBD2,NA,TGTGCCATTATTGGACTAGCGGGAGGCACAGATACGCAGTATTTT,CAIIGLAGGTDTQYF
TRBJ1-6,TRBV6-5,NA,NA,TGTGCCACCAGGGACTTCGGGCTCGATAATTCACCCCTCCACTTT,CATRDFGLDNSPLHF
TRBJ2-1,TRBV5-1,TRBD1,NA,TGCGCCAGCACGACAGGGGCCCCAACCTTTTACAATGAGCAGTTCTTC,CASTTGAPTFYNEQFF
TRBJ1-6,TRBV4-3,NA,NA,TGCGCCAGCAGCCAAGATGCTAGGCAGAACTCACCCCTCCACTTT,CASSQDARQNSPLHF
TRBJ1-4,TRBV29-1,TRBD1,NA,TGCAGCGGGGGACAGGGGGGTGAAAAACTGTTTTTT,CSGGQGGEKLFF
TRBJ1-2,TRBV6-6,NA,NA,TGTGCCAGCAGTTTGGACAGAAACTATGGCTACACCTTC,CASSLDRNYGYTF
TRBJ2-1,TRBV5-1,NA,few,TGCGCCAGCAGCTTGGGGGCAGTCCACAATGAGCAGTTCTTC,CASSLGAVHNEQFF
TRBJ1-5,TRBV5-1,NA,NA,TGCGCCAGCAGCTTGTCTGGGGCCAGCAATCAGCCCCAGCATTTT,CASSLSGASNQPQHF
TRBJ2-1,TRBV24-1,TRBD2,once,TGTGCCACCAGTGAGGGAGCGGGGGGCAGGGGCAATGAGCAGTTCTTC,CATSEGAGGRGNEQFF
TRBJ1-1,TRBV5-1,TRBD1,NA,TGCGCCAGCAGTCCTCTCCAGGGGGTCGGGGCTGAAGCTTTCTTT,CASSPLQGVGAEAFF
TRBJ1-1,TRBV6-5,TRBD1,NA,TGTGCCAGCAGTTACTCTCGGCAGGGGGCAGTAGCTTTCTTT,CASSYSRQGAVAFF
TRBJ1-1,TRBV5-1,NA,NA,TGCGCCAGCAGCTACGATGGGGGGGCGAACACTGAAGCTTTCTTT,CASSYDGGANTEAFF
TRBJ1-1,TRBV12-3/TRBV12-4,NA,NA,TGTGCCAGCCGAAACTCACGGGGCACTGAAGCTTTCTTT,CASRNSRGTEAFF
TRBJ1-1,TRBV18,NA,NA,TGTGCCAGCTCGCGTGGAGAGAACACTGAAGCTTTCTTT,CASSRGENTEAFF
TRBJ1-5,TRBV9,NA,NA,TGTGCCAGCAGCGTAGGCAGTGACTATCAGCCCCAGCATTTT,CASSVGSDYQPQHF
TRBJ2-7,TRBV20-1,NA,NA,TGCAGTGCTAGTAGTCCAGGGAATGTCTACGAGCAGTACTTC,CSASSPGNVYEQYF
TRBJ1-5,TRBV7-9,NA,NA,TGTGCCAGCAGCTTAGATGCAGATCAGCCCCAGCATTTT,CASSLDADQPQHF
TRBJ1-5,TRBV12-3/TRBV12-4,NA,NA,TGTGCCAGCAGTTTCTCCAGGGTTCAGCCCCAGCATTTT,CASSFSRVQPQHF